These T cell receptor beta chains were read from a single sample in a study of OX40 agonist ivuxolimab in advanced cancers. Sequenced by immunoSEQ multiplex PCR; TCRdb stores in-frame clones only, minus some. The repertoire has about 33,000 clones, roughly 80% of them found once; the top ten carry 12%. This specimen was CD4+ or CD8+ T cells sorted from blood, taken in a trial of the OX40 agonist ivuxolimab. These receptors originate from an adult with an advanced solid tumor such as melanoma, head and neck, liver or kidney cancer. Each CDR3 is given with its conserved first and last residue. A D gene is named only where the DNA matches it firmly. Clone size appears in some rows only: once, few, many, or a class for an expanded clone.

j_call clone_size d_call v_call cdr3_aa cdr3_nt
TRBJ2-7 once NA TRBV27 CASRLSHRAPYEQYF TGTGCCAGCAGGCTATCTCACAGGGCCCCCTACGAGCAGTACTTC
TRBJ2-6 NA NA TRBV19 CASSHGSRSGANVLTF TGTGCCAGTAGTCACGGGAGCCGCTCTGGGGCCAACGTCCTGACTTTC
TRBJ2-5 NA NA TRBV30 CAWSPPTRLQETQYF TGTGCCTGGAGCCCACCGACCAGGCTCCAAGAGACCCAGTACTTC
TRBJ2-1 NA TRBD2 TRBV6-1 CASSEVAGGFSSYNEQFF TGTGCCAGCAGTGAAGTAGCGGGGGGGTTCAGCTCCTACAATGAGCAGTTCTTC
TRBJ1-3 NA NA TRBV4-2 CASSQDGVGHFGNTIYF TGTGCCAGCAGCCAAGATGGGGTAGGGCATTTTGGAAACACCATATATTTT
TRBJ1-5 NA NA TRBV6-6 CASSYEGSSNQPQHF TGTGCCAGCAGTTACGAGGGGTCGAGCAATCAGCCCCAGCATTTT
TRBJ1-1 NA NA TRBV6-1 CASSKSDSVNTEAFF TGTGCCAGCAGTAAGTCGGACAGCGTGAACACTGAAGCTTTCTTT
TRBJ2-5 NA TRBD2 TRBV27 CASSAGLALAQETQYF TGTGCCAGCAGTGCGGGACTAGCGTTAGCCCAAGAGACCCAGTACTTC
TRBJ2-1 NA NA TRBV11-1 CASSLEYGGSNEQFF TGTGCCAGCAGCTTAGAATACGGGGGTAGCAATGAGCAGTTCTTC
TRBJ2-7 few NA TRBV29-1 CSVEVYGGEQYF TGCAGCGTTGAAGTGTATGGGGGCGAGCAGTACTTC
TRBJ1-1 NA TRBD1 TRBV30 CAWSTGANTEAFF TGTGCCTGGAGCACAGGGGCGAACACTGAAGCTTTCTTT
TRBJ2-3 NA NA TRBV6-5 CASRGGERLDTQYF TGTGCCAGCCGGGGCGGGGAGAGATTAGATACGCAGTATTTT
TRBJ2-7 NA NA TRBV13 CASSLVQGTARDEQYF TGTGCCAGCAGCTTAGTTCAAGGGACCGCTCGGGACGAGCAGTACTTC
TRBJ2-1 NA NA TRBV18 CASSPAGGPGEQFF TGTGCCAGCTCACCCGCAGGAGGGCCAGGTGAGCAGTTCTTC
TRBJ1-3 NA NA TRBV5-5 CASSLDTGPGNTIYF TGTGCCAGCAGCTTGGATACAGGGCCTGGAAACACCATATATTTT
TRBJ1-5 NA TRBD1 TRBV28 CASSLYRGRNQPQHF TGTGCCAGCAGTTTATATAGGGGGCGCAATCAGCCCCAGCATTTT
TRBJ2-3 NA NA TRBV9 CASSPELADPSWDTQYF TGTGCCAGCAGCCCTGAGTTAGCGGATCCCTCTTGGGATACGCAGTATTTT
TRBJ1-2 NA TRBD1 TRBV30 CAWSKLGSQGDAVGYTF TGTGCCTGGAGTAAACTAGGGTCTCAGGGGGATGCAGTTGGCTACACCTTC
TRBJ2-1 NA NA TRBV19 CASSPLLASYNEQFF TGTGCCAGTAGTCCGCTCTTAGCTTCCTACAATGAGCAGTTCTTC
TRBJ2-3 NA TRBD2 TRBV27 CASSWRSGGPVADTQYF TGTGCCAGCAGTTGGCGGAGCGGGGGGCCGGTAGCAGATACGCAGTATTTT
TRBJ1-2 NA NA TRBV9 CASSVAGGAGYGYTF TGTGCCAGCAGCGTAGCGGGGGGCGCTGGCTATGGCTACACCTTC
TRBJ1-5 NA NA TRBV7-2 CASSLVGGDGYQPQHF TGTGCCAGCAGCTTAGTAGGTGGGGACGGGTATCAGCCCCAGCATTTT
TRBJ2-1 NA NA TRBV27 CASRSALYNEQFF TGTGCCAGCAGATCAGCCCTCTACAATGAGCAGTTCTTC
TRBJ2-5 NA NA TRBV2 CASSDQPGHQETQYF TGTGCCAGCAGTGACCAACCGGGACACCAAGAGACCCAGTACTTC
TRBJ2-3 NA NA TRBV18 CASSRGGEYTDTQYF TGTGCCAGCTCACGGGGAGGAGAGTACACAGATACGCAGTATTTT
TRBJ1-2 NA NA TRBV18 CASSPPGRDDYTF TGTGCCAGCTCACCACCAGGGAGGGATGACTACACCTTC
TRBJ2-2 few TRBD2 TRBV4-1 CASSQEIAGGVGTGELFF TGCGCCAGCAGCCAAGAAATCGCGGGAGGAGTTGGTACCGGGGAGCTGTTTTTT
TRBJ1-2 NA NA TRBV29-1 CSVEEGGLNYGYTF TGCAGCGTTGAAGAGGGGGGCCTTAACTATGGCTACACCTTC
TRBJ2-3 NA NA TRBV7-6 CASSRGRYRGMITDTQYF TGTGCCAGCAGCCGAGGGCGCTACCGGGGGATGATCACAGATACGCAGTATTTT
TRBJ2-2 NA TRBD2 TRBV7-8 CASSLVIGGFPPNTGELFF TGTGCCAGCAGCTTAGTTATCGGGGGGTTTCCCCCGAACACCGGGGAGCTGTTTTTT
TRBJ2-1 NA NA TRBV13 CASGLGLSSYNEQFF TGTGCCAGCGGTCTGGGTCTGAGCTCCTACAATGAGCAGTTCTTC
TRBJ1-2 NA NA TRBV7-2 CASSPLGTNYGYTF TGTGCCAGCAGCCCGCTAGGGACGAACTATGGCTACACCTTC
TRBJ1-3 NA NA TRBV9 CASSVEGGSGNTIYF TGTGCCAGCAGCGTAGAGGGGGGTTCTGGAAACACCATATATTTT
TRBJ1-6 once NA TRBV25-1 CASSEGLTGPNYNSPLHF TGTGCCAGCAGTGAAGGGCTGACAGGCCCTAACTATAATTCACCCCTCCACTTT
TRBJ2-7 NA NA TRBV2 CASSDRGDSEQYF TGTGCCAGCAGTGACCGGGGGGACAGCGAGCAGTACTTC
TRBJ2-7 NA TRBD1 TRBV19 CASSIGTGYEQYF TGTGCCAGTAGTATAGGGACAGGCTACGAGCAGTACTTC
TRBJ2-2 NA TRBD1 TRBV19 CASSLWDRAGELFF TGTGCCAGTAGTCTCTGGGACAGGGCCGGGGAGCTGTTTTTT
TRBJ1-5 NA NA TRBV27 CASSPRIGEGQPQHF TGTGCCAGCAGTCCCCGGATAGGGGAGGGCCAGCCCCAGCATTTT
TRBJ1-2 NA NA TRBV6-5 CASSYPGGVDYTF TGTGCCAGCAGTTACCCCGGGGGGGTGGACTACACCTTC
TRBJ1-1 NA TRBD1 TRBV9 CASSVGQGEAFF TGTGCCAGCAGCGTAGGACAGGGTGAAGCTTTCTTT
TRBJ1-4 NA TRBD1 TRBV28 CASSPWDRAGQRLF TGTGCCAGCAGTCCATGGGACAGGGCCGGCCAAAGACTTTTT
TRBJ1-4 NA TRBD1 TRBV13 CASSFRDRGLSNEKLFF TGTGCCAGCAGCTTCCGAGACAGGGGGCTGAGTAATGAAAAACTGTTTTTT
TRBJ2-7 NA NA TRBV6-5 CASSYSSGDRSYEQYF TGTGCCAGCAGTTATTCCTCGGGGGACCGCTCCTACGAGCAGTACTTC
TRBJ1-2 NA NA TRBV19 CASSEDSPVYGYTF TGTGCCAGTAGTGAGGACAGTCCTGTCTATGGCTACACCTTC
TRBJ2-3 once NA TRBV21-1 CASSSHPEALAGGPSTDTQYF TGTGCCAGCAGCTCCCACCCCGAGGCTCTAGCGGGGGGGCCTAGCACAGATACGCAGTATTTT
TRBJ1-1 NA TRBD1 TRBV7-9 CASSQPSTGSGYTEAFF TGTGCCAGCAGCCAACCCTCGACAGGGAGTGGTTACACTGAAGCTTTCTTT
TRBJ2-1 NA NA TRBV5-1 CASSLMYEQFF TGCGCCAGCAGCTTGATGTATGAGCAGTTCTTC
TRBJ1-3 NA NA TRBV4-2 CASSQDPPLTASSGNTIYF TGTGCCAGCAGCCAAGATCCACCATTGACGGCCAGCTCTGGAAACACCATATATTTT
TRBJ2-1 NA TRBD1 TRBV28 CASSLSGGFSYNEQFF TGTGCCAGCAGTTTGTCAGGGGGCTTCTCCTACAATGAGCAGTTCTTC
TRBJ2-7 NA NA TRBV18 CASSPRSGSPYEQYF TGTGCCAGCTCACCACGGAGCGGTTCCCCTTACGAGCAGTACTTC
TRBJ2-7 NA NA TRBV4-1 CASSRGAGEQYF TGCGCCAGCAGCCGGGGGGCGGGAGAGCAGTACTTC
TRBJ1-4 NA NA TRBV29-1 CSVEGATNEKLFF TGCAGCGTTGAGGGGGCAACTAATGAAAAACTGTTTTTT
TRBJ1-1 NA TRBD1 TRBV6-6 CASSPTDRGDTEAFF TGTGCCAGCAGCCCAACCGACAGGGGAGATACTGAAGCTTTCTTT
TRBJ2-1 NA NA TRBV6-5 CASSSPGSSYNEQFF TGTGCCAGCAGCTCGCCGGGGAGCTCCTACAATGAGCAGTTCTTC